The 26 T cell receptor beta chains given below trace back to one sample, sequenced in a study of blood T cell repertoires in COVID-19. Libraries were prepared by immunoSEQ multiplex PCR; TCRdb keeps only in-frame clonotypes and omits some of them. The sample lists some 130,000 clones, roughly four fifths occurring once. Input material: peripheral blood. Every receptor here comes from a man aged 80 or over with acute or convalescent COVID-19.

The gene calls are TRBV28 and TRBJ1-5; D gene ambiguous. CDR3 size: 15 residues. Trimming removed 4 bases from V and 0 bases from J, with 10 bases in between. CDR1 and CDR2 (germline): MDHEN, SYDVKM. The CDR3 bases are TGTGCCAGCAGTTCCCCAACTGGTAGCAATCAGCCCCAGCATTTT. It is translated as CASSSPTGSNQPQHF.

For the CDR3, the DNA is TGTGCCAGCAGTTTATCTTTGGCGGGCACTGAAGCTTTCTTT. It encodes CASSLSLAGTEAFF. The chain couples TRBV28 to TRBJ1-1; D ambiguous. The V end lost 1 base, the J end lost 4 bases, and 10 bases lay between the germline ends. The CDR3 has 14 residues. CDR1 and CDR2 from the germline V gene are MDHEN and SYDVKM.

The chain couples TRBV4-2 to TRBJ1-4, with D possibly being TRBD1 (6 bases). The CDR3 length is 18 residues. The V end lost 3 bases, the J end lost 0 bases, and 17 bases lay between the germline ends. Germline V gene lookup returns CDR1 LGHNA and CDR2 YNFKEQ. DNA for the CDR3: TGTGCCAGCAGCCACAAAAAGGGAAGGGACACAACTAATGAAAAACTGTTTTTT. Its translation is CASSHKKGRDTTNEKLFF.

The chain is built from TRBV5-1 and TRBJ2-1; 10 bases align to TRBD1. From germline, CDR1 is SGHRS and CDR2 YFSETQ. The junction had 6 bases not matched to a gene; V was cut back by 2 bases and J by 4 bases. The CDR3 loop spans 16 amino acids. CDR3 in DNA: TGCGCCAGCAGCTTAAGACAGGGGGCCGCTTACAATGAGCAGTTCTTC. This encodes CASSLRQGAAYNEQFF.

The CDR3 protein is CASSPKSGGYYEQYF. The DNA for the CDR3 is TGTGCCAGCAGCCCCAAGTCGGGGGGATACTACGAGCAGTACTTC. The chain couples TRBV7-2 to TRBJ2-7, with 7 bases fitting TRBD2. The germline V gene has CDR1 SGHTA and CDR2 FQGNSA. The V segment lost 5 bases and the J segment 3 bases; nucleotides outside the gene matches: 10. The CDR3 contains 15 residues.

The chain combines TRBV12-3 or TRBV12-4 with TRBJ2-7, with 7 bases lining up with TRBD1. The V and J ends lost 3 bases and 2 bases, in that order; junction bases with no gene match: 1. CDR3 length: 13 amino acids. CDR3 in amino acids: CASSFTGAYEQYF. The CDR3 nucleotides read TGTGCCAGCAGTTTTACAGGGGCCTACGAGCAGTACTTC.

This clone was seen at least ten times. The CDR3: CASSEGTNQPQHF. The CDR3 nucleotides are TGTGCCAGCAGCGAGGGAACTAATCAGCCCCAGCATTTT. The chain couples TRBV2 to TRBJ1-5, with unresolved D. Between the trimmed V and J ends, which lost 6 bases and 4 bases, there was a span of 10 bases. The CDR3 is 13 residues long. Looked up from germline, CDR1 is SNHLY and CDR2 is FYNNEI.

The V call is TRBV5-1, the J call TRBJ2-3, with TRBD1 matching 8 bases. V was pared by 4 bases and J by 4 bases, with 8 bases of the junction left unmatched. This CDR3 is built from 15 residues. Germline assignment: CDR1 SGHRS and CDR2 YFSETQ. CDR3 loop: CASSAAQGASDTQYF. In DNA form, the CDR3 reads TGCGCCAGCAGCGCGGCTCAGGGGGCGTCAGATACGCAGTATTTT. The complete variable domain, with remaining parts taken from reference TRBV5-1 and TRBJ2-3, reads KAGVTQTPRYLIKTRGQQVTLSCSPISGHRSVSWYQQTPGQGLQFLFEYFSETQRNKGNFPGRFSGRQFSNSRSEMNVSTLELGDSALYLCASSAAQGASDTQYFGPGTRLTVL.

V gene TRBV2 combines with J gene TRBJ2-3; D not certain. This CDR3 is 16 amino acids long. Germline V CDR1 and CDR2: SNHLY, FYNNEI. V was pared by 3 bases and J by 1 base, with 14 bases between. The CDR3 is CASSDIGPPGTDTQYF. CDR3 bases: TGTGCCAGCAGTGACATTGGGCCGCCGGGCACAGATACGCAGTATTTT. Combining the CDR3 with reference TRBV2 and TRBJ2-3 gives the whole variable domain EPEVTQTPSHQVTQMGQEVILRCVPISNHLYFYWYRQILGQKVEFLVSFYNNEISEKSEIFDDQFSVERPDGSNFTLKIRSTKLEDSAMYFCASSDIGPPGTDTQYFGPGTRLTVL.

The V call is TRBV5-1, the J call TRBJ2-2; 14 bases agree with TRBD2. Trimming took 1 base from V and 2 from J; bases not matched to a gene: 7. Germline CDR1 reads SGHRS; CDR2 reads YFSETQ. This CDR3 is built from 19 residues. The CDR3 DNA is TGCGCCAGCAGCTTGCGATCGACTAGCGGGGGGGCCAACACCGGGGAGCTGTTTTTT. It codes for CASSLRSTSGGANTGELFF.

The table lists this clone with a count of one. The chain recombines TRBV3-1 (or the pseudogene TRBV3-2) with TRBJ2-5, with TRBD2 matching 10 bases. The CDR3 has 15 amino acids. Trimming removed 2 bases from V and 1 base from J; junction bases left unmatched: 1. From germline, CDR1 is LGHDT and CDR2 YNNKEL (reference sequence). For the CDR3, the DNA is TGTGCCAGCAGCCAACGGACTAGCGGCCAAGAGACCCAGTACTTC. Translated, it gives CASSQRTSGQETQYF.

A single count supports this clone. V is TRBV6-2 or TRBV6-3 and J is TRBJ1-2; 7 bases are shared with TRBD1. Germline V CDR1 and CDR2: MNHEY, SVGEGT. The trim removed 0 bases at V and 4 bases at J, leaving 5 bases unmatched. The CDR3 totals 15 residues. The DNA for the CDR3 is TGTGCCAGCAGTTACTCAGGGGGCGCCAGCTATGGCTACACCTTC. As protein: CASSYSGGASYGYTF.

The chain combines TRBV6-2 or TRBV6-3 with TRBJ2-7; D not certain. The CDR3 totals 13 residues. Germline CDR1 reads MNHEY; CDR2 reads SVGEGT. V dropped 2 bases and J dropped 2 bases, with 7 bases sitting between them. The CDR3 is CASSYNRAYEQYF. The CDR3 DNA sequence: TGTGCCAGCAGTTACAACCGGGCCTACGAGCAGTACTTC.

The chain combines TRBV19 with TRBJ2-3, with 8 bases lining up with TRBD2. Germline loops: CDR1 LNHDA, CDR2 SQIVND (reference sequence). Trimming cost V 7 bases and J 2 bases; bases outside gene matches: 8. The CDR3 sequence is 15 residues long. In nucleotides, the CDR3 is TGTGCCAGTAAACAACCAGCGGGGGCCACAGATACGCAGTATTTT. It translates to CASKQPAGATDTQYF. Variable domain in full (rest from reference TRBV19 and TRBJ2-3): DGGITQSPKYLFRKEGQNVTLSCEQNLNHDAMYWYRQDPGQGLRLIYYSQIVNDFQKGDIAEGYSVSREKKESFPLTVTSAQKNPTAFYLCASKQPAGATDTQYFGPGTRLTVL.

The V and J genes are TRBV15 and TRBJ1-4; TRBD1 might be the D (6 bases). CDR1 LNHNV and CDR2 YYDKDF come from the germline V gene (reference sequence). The CDR3 length is 15 residues. The V and J ends lost 5 bases and 2 bases respectively, with 12 bases between them. The CDR3 reads CATSGTGSTNEKLFF. The CDR3 region has the DNA TGTGCCACCAGCGGTACAGGGTCGACTAATGAAAAACTGTTTTTT.

This clone came up many times. The rearrangement links TRBV24-1 to TRBJ2-3, with 8 positions matching TRBD1. V shed 3 bases and J 1 base; nucleotides not matched to a gene: 5. Germline-derived CDR1 and CDR2 are KGHDR and SFDVKD. The CDR3 has 16 residues. Written as DNA, the CDR3 is TGTGCCACCAGTGATGCGGACAGGGTCGGCACAGATACGCAGTATTTT. It encodes CATSDADRVGTDTQYF.

The chain joins TRBV6-6 to TRBJ1-5, with D maybe TRBD1 (5 bases). CDR1 and CDR2 from the germline V gene are MNHNY and SVGAGI (reference sequence). V lost 10 bases and J 4 bases, leaving 11 bases between the germline ends. The CDR3 spans 12 residues. The CDR3 DNA sequence: TGTGCCACTCTGGAGGGGAATCAGCCCCAGCATTTT. It translates to CATLEGNQPQHF.

This chain links TRBV2 with TRBJ1-2; possible D gene TRBD1, 6 bases. V dropped 4 bases and J dropped 1 base, with 13 bases sitting between them. Germline CDR1 reads SNHLY; CDR2 reads FYNNEI. This CDR3 is 15 amino acids long. This chain's CDR3 is CASSARGPSNYGYTF. The DNA of the CDR3 is TGTGCCAGCAGTGCCAGGGGACCTAGTAACTATGGCTACACCTTC.

The V and J genes are TRBV28 and TRBJ1-6; tentative D call: TRBD1 (5 bases). Germline V gene data show CDR1 as MDHEN and CDR2 as SYDVKM. This CDR3 spans 12 amino acids. V was trimmed by 3 bases and J by 18 bases, leaving 15 bases between them. The CDR3 loop reads CASSLRQFLPHF. CDR3 sequence (DNA): TGTGCCAGCAGTTTGAGACAGTTTCTTCCCCACTTT. The whole variable domain, filled in from reference TRBV28 and TRBJ1-6, reads DVKVTQSSRYLVKRTGEKVFLECVQDMDHENMFWYRQDPGLGLRLIYFSYDVKMKEKGDIPEGYSVSREKKERFSLILESASTNQTSMYLCASSLRQFLPHFGNGTRLTVT.

This CDR3 reads CAISGRGQGRDDGYTF. CDR3 in DNA: TGTGCCATCAGTGGGCGAGGACAGGGTAGAGATGATGGCTACACCTTC. The V and J genes are TRBV10-3 and TRBJ1-2; the match to TRBD1 covers 8 bases. The CDR3 is made up of 16 amino acids. Trimming at V came to 4 bases and at J to 6 bases, leaving 13 bases not matched to a gene. CDR1 ENHRY and CDR2 SYGVKD come from the germline V gene.

This chain uses TRBV4-2 with TRBJ1-6; D might be TRBD1 (5 bases). The germline V gene encodes CDR1 LGHNA and CDR2 YNFKEQ. Trimming left V 0 bases short and J 11 bases short, with 26 bases between. The CDR3 consists of 19 residues. CDR3 loop: CASSQDWGVSGTRGPPLHF. In DNA form, the CDR3 reads TGTGCCAGCAGCCAAGACTGGGGTGTGTCGGGGACTAGGGGCCCACCCCTCCACTTT.

The CDR3 spells CASRISPGLSYEQYF. The DNA for the CDR3 is TGTGCCAGCAGAATCTCCCCGGGACTCTCCTACGAGCAGTACTTC. The chain combines TRBV28 with TRBJ2-7; D may be TRBD2 (6 bases). This CDR3 spans 15 amino acids. V lost 6 bases to trimming and J lost 0 bases, with 15 bases between them. Germline CDR1 and CDR2: MDHEN and SYDVKM.

The chain joins TRBV4-3 to TRBJ2-2; TRBD2 might be the D (5 bases). This CDR3 has 14 amino acids. CDR1 and CDR2 (germline): LGHNA, YSLEER. V lost 0 bases and J lost 7, with 9 bases in between. CDR3 coding DNA: TGCGCCAGCAGCCAAGATCTTACTAGCGGGGAGCTGTTTTTT. It codes for CASSQDLTSGELFF.

The chain uses TRBV10-3 and TRBJ2-7; 7 nucleotides align to TRBD2. CDR3 length: 13 residues. Germline loops: CDR1 ENHRY, CDR2 SYGVKD. J lost 1 base, V lost 8 bases, and 5 bases had no gene match. CDR3 protein: CAIAGVGSYEQYF. The CDR3 DNA follows: TGTGCCATCGCGGGGGTAGGATCCTACGAGCAGTACTTC.

The chain joins TRBV7-3 to TRBJ2-3; 7 bases map to TRBD1. Germline CDR1 reads SGHTA; CDR2 reads FQGTGA. The V segment lost 3 bases and the J segment 6 bases; nucleotides outside the gene matches: 15. The CDR3 spans 17 residues. DNA for the CDR3: TGTGCCAGCAGCTTCGGTCTAGAGGGGGCTGGCGGGGATACGCAGTATTTT. This translates into CASSFGLEGAGGDTQYF. The whole variable domain, filled in from reference TRBV7-3 and TRBJ2-3, reads GAGVSQTPSNKVTEKGKYVELRCDPISGHTALYWYRQSLGQGPEFLIYFQGTGAADDSGLPNDRFFAVRPEGSVSTLKIQRTERGDSAVYLCASSFGLEGAGGDTQYFGPGTRLTVL.

About this clone itself: The limits of the CDR3 on the DNA are not certain, so only TCRdb's listed CDR3 is given. The CDR3 protein is CASSTSTYENYGYTF. The V and J genes are TRBV28 and TRBJ1-2; TRBD1, as called in the table, went unchecked against the DNA. Germline CDR1 reads MDHEN; CDR2 reads SYDVKM. The CDR3 has 15 amino acids, counting both end residues.